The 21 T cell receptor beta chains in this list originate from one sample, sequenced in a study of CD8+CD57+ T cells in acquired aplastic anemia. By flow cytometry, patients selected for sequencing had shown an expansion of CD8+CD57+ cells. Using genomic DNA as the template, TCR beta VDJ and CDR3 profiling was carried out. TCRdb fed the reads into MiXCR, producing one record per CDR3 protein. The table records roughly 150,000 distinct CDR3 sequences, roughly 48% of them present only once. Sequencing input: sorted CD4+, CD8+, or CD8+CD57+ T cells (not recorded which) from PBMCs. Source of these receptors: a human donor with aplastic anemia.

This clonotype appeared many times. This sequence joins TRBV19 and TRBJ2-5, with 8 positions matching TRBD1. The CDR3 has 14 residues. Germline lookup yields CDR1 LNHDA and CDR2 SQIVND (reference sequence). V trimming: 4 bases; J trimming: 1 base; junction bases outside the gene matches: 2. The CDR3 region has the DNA TGTGCCAGTAGTAGCACAGGGGGCCAAGAGACCCAGTACTTC. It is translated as CASSSTGGQETQYF.

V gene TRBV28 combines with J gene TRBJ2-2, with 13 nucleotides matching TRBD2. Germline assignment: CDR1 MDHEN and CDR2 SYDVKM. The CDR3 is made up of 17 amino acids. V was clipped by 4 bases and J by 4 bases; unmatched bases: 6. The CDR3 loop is CASSSTGLAGTTGELFF. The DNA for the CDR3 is TGTGCCAGCAGTTCCACGGGACTAGCGGGAACCACCGGGGAGCTGTTTTTT.

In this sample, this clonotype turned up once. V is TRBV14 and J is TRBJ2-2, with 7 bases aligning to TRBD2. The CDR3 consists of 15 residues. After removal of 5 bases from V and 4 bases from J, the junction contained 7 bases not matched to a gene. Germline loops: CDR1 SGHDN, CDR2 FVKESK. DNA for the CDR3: TGTGCCAGCAGCGTGTGGGACTACCTCACCGGGGAGCTGTTTTTT. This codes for CASSVWDYLTGELFF.

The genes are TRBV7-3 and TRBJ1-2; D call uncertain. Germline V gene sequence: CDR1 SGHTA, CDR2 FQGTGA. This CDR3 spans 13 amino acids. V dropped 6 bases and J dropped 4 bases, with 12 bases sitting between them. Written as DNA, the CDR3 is TGTGCCAGCAGTCCTGGTCTCATCTATGGCTACACCTTC. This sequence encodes CASSPGLIYGYTF.

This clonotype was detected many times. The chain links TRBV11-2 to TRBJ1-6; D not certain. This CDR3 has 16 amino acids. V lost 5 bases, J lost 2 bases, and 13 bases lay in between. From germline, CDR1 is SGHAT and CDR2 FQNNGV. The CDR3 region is CASSRLLETYNSPLHF. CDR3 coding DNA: TGTGCCAGCAGCCGCCTTTTGGAGACCTATAATTCACCCCTCCACTTT.

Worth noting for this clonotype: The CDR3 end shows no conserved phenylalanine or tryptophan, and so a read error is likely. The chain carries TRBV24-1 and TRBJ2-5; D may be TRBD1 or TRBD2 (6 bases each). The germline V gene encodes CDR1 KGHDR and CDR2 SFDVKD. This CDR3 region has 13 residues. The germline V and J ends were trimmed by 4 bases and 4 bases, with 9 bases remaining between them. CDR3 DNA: TGTGCCACCAGTGACCCGGGGGCAGAGACCCAGTACCTC. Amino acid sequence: CATSDPGAETQYL.

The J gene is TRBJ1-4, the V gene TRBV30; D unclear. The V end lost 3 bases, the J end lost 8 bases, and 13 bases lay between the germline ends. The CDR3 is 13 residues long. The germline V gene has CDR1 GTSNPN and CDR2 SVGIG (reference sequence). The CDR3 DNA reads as TGTGCCTGGAGATTCTCCAGTGGAGAAAAACTGTTTTTT. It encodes CAWRFSSGEKLFF. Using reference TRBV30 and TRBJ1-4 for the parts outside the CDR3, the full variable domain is SQTIHQWPATLVQPVGSPLSLECTVEGTSNPNLYWYRQAAGRGLQLLFYSVGIGQISSEVPQNLSASRPQDRQFILSSKKLLLSDSGFYLCAWRFSSGEKLFFGSGTQLSVL.

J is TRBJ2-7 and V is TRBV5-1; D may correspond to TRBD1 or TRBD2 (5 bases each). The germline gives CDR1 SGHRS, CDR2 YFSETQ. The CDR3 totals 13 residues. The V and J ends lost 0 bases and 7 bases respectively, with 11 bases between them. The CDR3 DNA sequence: TGCGCCAGCAGCTTGGGAGGGGCTGAGGAGCAGTACTTC. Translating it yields CASSLGGAEEQYF.

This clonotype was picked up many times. This CDR3 reads CASSAQRVLFF. Here the CDR3 DNA reads TGTGCCAGCAGCGCTCAGCGGGTACTGTTCTTC. The chain joins TRBV7-8 to TRBJ2-1, with D possibly TRBD2 on 6 matching bases. The CDR3 has 11 amino acids. Germline lookup yields CDR1 SGHVS and CDR2 FQNEAQ. Trimming shortened V by 5 bases and J by 15 bases, and 14 bases separated the two germline ends.

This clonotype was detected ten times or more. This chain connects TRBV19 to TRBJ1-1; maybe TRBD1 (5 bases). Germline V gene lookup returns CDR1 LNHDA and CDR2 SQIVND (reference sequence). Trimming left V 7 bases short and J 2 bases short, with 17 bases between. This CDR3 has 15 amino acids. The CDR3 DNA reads TGTGCCAGTATCCAGGGTTGGGGACTTAACACTGAAGCTTTCTTT. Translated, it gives CASIQGWGLNTEAFF.

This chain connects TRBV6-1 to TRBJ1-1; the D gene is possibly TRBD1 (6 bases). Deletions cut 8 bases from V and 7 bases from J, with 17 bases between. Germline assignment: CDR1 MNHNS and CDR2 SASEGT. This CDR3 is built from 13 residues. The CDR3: CASQQGANGEAFF. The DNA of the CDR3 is TGTGCCAGCCAACAGGGCGCAAACGGTGAAGCTTTCTTT.

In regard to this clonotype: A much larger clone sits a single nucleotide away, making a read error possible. The CDR3 is CAWSVGGTSHEQYF. As DNA, the CDR3 is TGTGCCTGGAGTGTGGGCGGGACCTCCCACGAGCAGTACTTC. The J gene is TRBJ2-7, the V gene TRBV30; D may be TRBD2 (6 bases). In germline, CDR1 is GTSNPN, CDR2 SVGIG (reference sequence). The CDR3 sequence is 14 residues long.

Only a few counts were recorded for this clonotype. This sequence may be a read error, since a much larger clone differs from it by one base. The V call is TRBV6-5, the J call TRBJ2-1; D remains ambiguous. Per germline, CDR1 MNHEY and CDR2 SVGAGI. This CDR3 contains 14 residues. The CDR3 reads CTSSYSVTGNEQFF. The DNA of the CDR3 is TGTACCAGCAGTTACTCCGTAACTGGAAATGAGCAGTTCTTC.

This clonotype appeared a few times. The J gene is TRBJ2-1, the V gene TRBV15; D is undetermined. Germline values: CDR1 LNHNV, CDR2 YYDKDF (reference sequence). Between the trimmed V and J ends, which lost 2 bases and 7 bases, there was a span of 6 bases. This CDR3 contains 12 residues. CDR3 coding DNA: TGTGCCACCAGCAGACCATATAATGAGCAGTTCTTC. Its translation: CATSRPYNEQFF.

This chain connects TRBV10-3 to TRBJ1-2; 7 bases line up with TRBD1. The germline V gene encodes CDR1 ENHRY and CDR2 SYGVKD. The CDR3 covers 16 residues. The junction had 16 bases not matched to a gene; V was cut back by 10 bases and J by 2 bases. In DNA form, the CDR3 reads TGTGCCAACTCTCCCGGGACAGAGCTACGAAACTATGGCTACACCTTC. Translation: CANSPGTELRNYGYTF.

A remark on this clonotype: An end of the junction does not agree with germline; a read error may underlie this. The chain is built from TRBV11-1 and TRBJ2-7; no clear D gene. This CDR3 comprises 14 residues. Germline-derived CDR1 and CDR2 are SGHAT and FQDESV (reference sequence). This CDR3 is CASSSQAVGYEQYF. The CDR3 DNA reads TGTGCCAGCAGCTCTCAGGCAGTCGGCTACGAGCAGTATTTC.

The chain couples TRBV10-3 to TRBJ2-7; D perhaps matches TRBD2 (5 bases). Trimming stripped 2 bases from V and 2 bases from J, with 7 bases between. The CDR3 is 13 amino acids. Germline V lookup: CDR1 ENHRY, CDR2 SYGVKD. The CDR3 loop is CAISEGRTYEQYF. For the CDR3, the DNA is TGTGCCATCAGTGAGGGGAGAACCTACGAGCAGTACTTC.

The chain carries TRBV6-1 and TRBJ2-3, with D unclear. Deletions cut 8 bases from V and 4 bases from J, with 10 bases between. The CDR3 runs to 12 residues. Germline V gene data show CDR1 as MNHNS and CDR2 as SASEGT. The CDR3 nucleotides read TGTGCCAGCTCGATTCGGTCAGATACGCAGTATTTT. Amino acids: CASSIRSDTQYF.

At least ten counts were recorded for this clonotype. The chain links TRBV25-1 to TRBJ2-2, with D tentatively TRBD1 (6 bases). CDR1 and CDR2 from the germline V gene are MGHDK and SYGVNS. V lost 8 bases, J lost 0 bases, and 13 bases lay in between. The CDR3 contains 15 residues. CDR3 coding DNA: TGTGCCAGCTCGAGACAGGATCCGAACACCGGGGAGCTGTTTTTT. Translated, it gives CASSRQDPNTGELFF.

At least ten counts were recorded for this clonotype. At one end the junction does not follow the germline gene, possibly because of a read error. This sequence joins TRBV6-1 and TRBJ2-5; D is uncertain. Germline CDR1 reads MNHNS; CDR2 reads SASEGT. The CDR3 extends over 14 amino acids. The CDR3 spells CASTENILQETQYF. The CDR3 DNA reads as TGTGCCAGCACTGAAAACATCTTACAAGAGACCCAGTACTTC.

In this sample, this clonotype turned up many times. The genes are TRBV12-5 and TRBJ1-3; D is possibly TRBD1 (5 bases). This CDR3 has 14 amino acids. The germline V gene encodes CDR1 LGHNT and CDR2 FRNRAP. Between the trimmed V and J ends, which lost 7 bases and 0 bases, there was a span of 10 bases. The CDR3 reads CASVWDGSGNTIYF. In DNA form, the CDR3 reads TGTGCTAGTGTCTGGGACGGCTCTGGAAACACCATATATTTT.